This T cell receptor (beta chain) was obtained from a study of cytomegalovirus exposure and HLA in healthy donors. Study-level points and caveats: As immune exposure information, only CMV serostatus was available. Later analysis showed TCR association rates varying by HLA locus, highest for DRB1 and lowest for HLA-C. Cytomegalovirus association was assigned to approximately 160 TCR beta chains.

About this clone itself: Its target is unknown.

The CDR3 is made up of 16 amino acids. CDR1 and CDR2 (germline): LGHNA, YSLEER. Between the trimmed V and J ends, which lost 0 bases and 4 bases, there was a span of 16 bases. A multiplex PCR was run with 60 Vbeta primers and 13 Jbeta primers. Measured with immunoSEQ multiplex PCR; TCRdb has only the in-frame clones, and not every one. The sample has 150,000 or so clones; 76% are singletons. Sequencing was carried out using PBMCs. The rearrangement joins TRBV4-3 to TRBJ2-7; a weak D match, TRBD2 (5 bases). The sequence was obtained from a male donor in good health and CMV-seronegative. CDR3: CASSQDQGRLNYEQYF. CDR3 in DNA: TGCGCCAGCAGCCAAGATCAAGGGAGACTAAATTACGAGCAGTACTTC.